This T cell receptor (beta chain) appears in the sequencing data of a study of cytomegalovirus exposure and HLA in healthy donors. Produced via immunoSEQ multiplex PCR; TCRdb's table is partial and in-frame only. The table lists some 150,000 clones, approximately 86% of them singletons. J lost 5 bases, V lost 7 bases, and 9 bases had no gene match. Per the germline V gene, CDR1 is SGDLS and CDR2 is YYNGEE. The CDR3 covers 14 residues. This chain links TRBV9 with TRBJ2-1; 7 nucleotides align to TRBD1. The sample comprised PBMCs. The clonotype was recovered from a man between 18 and 35 years old in good health and CMV-seropositive. CDR3 amino acids: CASAKGQSNNEQFF. CDR3 in DNA: TGTGCCAGCGCGAAGGGACAGTCGAACAATGAGCAGTTCTTC.